Listed here is a single TCR beta chain. Its antigen is not identified. Germline CDR1 MDHEN, CDR2 SYDVKM. This CDR3 is built from 15 residues. Deletions cut 2 bases from V and 0 bases from J, with 11 bases between. The data were taken from a study of T cell responses to AZD1222 COVID-19 vaccine. Study observations and caveats: Baseline antibody screening turned up just a handful of seropositive AZD1222 recipients.

TCRdb's copy holds only in-frame clones and misses some; the assay was immunoSEQ multiplex PCR. This sample has over 150,000 clones, with 70% to 90% found just once. Source: peripheral blood, taken on day 0 of MenACWY control vaccination. The clonotype originates from an adult in good health. V gene TRBV28 combines with J gene TRBJ2-7; either TRBD1 or TRBD2 may fit D (6 bases each). Here the CDR3 reads CASSLPGANSYEQYV. The DNA of the CDR3 is TGTGCCAGCAGTTTACCGGGGGCCAACTCCTACGAGCAGTACGTC.